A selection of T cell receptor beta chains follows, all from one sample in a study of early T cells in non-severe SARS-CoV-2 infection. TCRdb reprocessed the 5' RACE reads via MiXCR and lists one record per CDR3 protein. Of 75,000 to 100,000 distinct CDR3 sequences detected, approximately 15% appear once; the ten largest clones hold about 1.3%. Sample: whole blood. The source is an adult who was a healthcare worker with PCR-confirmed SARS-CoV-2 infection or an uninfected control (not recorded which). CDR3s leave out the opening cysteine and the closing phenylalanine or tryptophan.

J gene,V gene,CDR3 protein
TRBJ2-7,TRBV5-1,ASSLLVGGLRSYEQY
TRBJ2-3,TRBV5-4,ASSLAGQLGDTQY
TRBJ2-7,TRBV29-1,SVGTGSYEQY
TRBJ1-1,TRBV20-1,STPGPVNTEAF
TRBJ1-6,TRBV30,AWIDRSGYSPLH
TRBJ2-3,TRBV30,AHSGTPTDTQY
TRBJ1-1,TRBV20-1,SASPQVGYTEAF
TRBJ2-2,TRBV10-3,AIIENLRVSGELF
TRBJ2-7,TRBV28,ASSFVRNRDPYEQY
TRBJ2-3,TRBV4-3,ASSEAGRTDTQY
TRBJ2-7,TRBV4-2,ASSQGAQQGYEQY
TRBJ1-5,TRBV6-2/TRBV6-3,ASSTGNQPQH
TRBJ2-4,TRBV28,ASSLGGPKNIQY
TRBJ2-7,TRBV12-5,ASGLGQGSYEQY
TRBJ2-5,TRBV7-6,ASSRDRLETQY
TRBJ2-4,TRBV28,ASSLAGNIQY
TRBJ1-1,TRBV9,ASSFSGTGNTEAF
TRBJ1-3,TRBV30,AWTASGPGNTIY
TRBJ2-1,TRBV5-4,ASSPGGAGGHNEQF
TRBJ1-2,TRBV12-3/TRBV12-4,ASIGRPDFDYGYT
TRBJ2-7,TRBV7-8,ASSPLMYEQY
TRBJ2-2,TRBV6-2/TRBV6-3,ASSPRTPGELF
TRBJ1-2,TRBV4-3,ASSQEGQFNYGYT
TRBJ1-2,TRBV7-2,ASSPDRGIGYT
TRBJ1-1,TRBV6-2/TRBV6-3,ACSYSENTEAF
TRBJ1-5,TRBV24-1,ATQAAMGDQPQH
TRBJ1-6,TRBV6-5,ASSPQGNSPLH
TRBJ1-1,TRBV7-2,ASSLGGAAMNTEAF
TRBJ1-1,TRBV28,ASSRGDREAF
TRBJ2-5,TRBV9,ASSVGLAGGKETQY
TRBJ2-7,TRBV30,AWSSGRSYEQY
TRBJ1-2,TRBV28,ASNVGGTSYGYT
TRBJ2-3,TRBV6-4,ASSDSEGTDTQY
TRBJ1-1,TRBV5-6,ASSWRGEAF
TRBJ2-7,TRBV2,ASTGPYEQY
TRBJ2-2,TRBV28,ASSLLTGELF
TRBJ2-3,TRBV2,ASSEVRRGTDTQY
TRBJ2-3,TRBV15,ATSRDFGSNADTQY
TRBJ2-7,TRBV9,ASGGNYEQY
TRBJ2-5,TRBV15,ATSGRGQETQY
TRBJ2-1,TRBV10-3,AISASGRADEQF
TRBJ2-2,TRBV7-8,ASSPNFFREFTGELF
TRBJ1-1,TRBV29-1,SVEEAGPEAF
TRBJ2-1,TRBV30,AWSASGLARAYNEQF
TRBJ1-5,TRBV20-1,SARPAAGQNLRGTGYQPQH
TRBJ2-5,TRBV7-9,ASSSSGTGKETQY
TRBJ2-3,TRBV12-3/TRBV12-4,ASSFLRTGTTRTSGATQY
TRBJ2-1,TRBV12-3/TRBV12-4,ASSPRTSGNEQF
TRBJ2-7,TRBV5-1,ASSAGTGPSYEQY
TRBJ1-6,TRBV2,ASSDRSSPLH
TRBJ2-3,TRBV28,ASSPGTSGIFSRTQY
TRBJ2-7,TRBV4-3,ASSRGLDDEQY
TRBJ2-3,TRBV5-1,ASSEQGTDTQY
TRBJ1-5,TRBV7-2,ASSLNPPAFSNQPQH
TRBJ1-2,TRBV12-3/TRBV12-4,ASSLRGGHGYT
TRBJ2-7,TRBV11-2,ASSLSGKESYEQY
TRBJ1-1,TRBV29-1,SVRGRANTEAF
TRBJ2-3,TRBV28,ASSLSGSGPIHTDTQY
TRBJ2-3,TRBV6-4,ASSDSSGGDTDTQY
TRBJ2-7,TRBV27,ASSFGTSSYYEQY